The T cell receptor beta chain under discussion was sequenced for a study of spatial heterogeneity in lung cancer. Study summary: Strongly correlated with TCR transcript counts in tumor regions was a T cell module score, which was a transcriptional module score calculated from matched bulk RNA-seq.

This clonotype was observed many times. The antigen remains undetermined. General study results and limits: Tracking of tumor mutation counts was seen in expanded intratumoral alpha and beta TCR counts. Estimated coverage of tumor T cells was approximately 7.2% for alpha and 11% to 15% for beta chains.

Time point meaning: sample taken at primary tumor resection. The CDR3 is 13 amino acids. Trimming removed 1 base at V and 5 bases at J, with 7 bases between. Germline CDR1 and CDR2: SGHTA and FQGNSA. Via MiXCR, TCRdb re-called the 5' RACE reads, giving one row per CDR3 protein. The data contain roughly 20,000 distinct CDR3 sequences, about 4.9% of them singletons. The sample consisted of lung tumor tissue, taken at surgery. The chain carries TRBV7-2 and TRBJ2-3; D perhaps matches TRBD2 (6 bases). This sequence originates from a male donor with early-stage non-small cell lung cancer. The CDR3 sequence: CASSLDGGDTQYF. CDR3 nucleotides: TGTGCCAGCAGCTTAGACGGGGGAGATACGCAGTATTTT.